This TCR beta chain was recorded in a study of OX40 agonist ivuxolimab in advanced cancers. Study context: Three patients had partial responses: one hepatocellular carcinoma, two cutaneous melanoma.

As to this clone: Its antigen is currently unknown.

General study results and limits: Blood T cells, both CD4+ and CD8+, expanded clonally by week 6 at 0.1 to 3.0 mg/kg.

CDR1 is SGDLS and CDR2 is YYNGEE in the germline V gene. CDR3 length: 16 residues. The junction had 4 bases not matched to a gene; V was cut back by 2 bases and J by 0 bases. Data came from immunoSEQ multiplex PCR; TCRdb stores just in-frame clones and leaves some out. This sample has around 80,000 clones, with 85% to 90% found just once. The V call is TRBV9, the J call TRBJ2-3; 9 positions match TRBD2. Here the sequenced sample was CD4+ or CD8+ T cells sorted from blood, taken in a trial of the OX40 agonist ivuxolimab. This receptor was obtained from an adult with an advanced solid tumor such as melanoma, head and neck, liver or kidney cancer. CDR3 nucleotide sequence: TGTGCCAGCAGCGTGGATAGCGGGGGTAGCACAGATACGCAGTATTTT. Protein product: CASSVDSGGSTDTQYF.